One and the same sample provided the 22 T cell receptor beta chains below, sequenced in a study of TIL therapy for anti-PD-1-resistant metastatic lung cancer. Time point of the sample: pre-treatment sample, taken before nivolumab and TIL therapy. This was the immunoSEQ v3 assay. The repertoire was sequenced with immunoSEQ multiplex PCR; TCRdb's copy has only in-frame clones and lacks some. The table has about 60,000 clones, around 87% seen once. Sequencing used blood, obtained at baseline. The receptors come from a person between 25 and 79 years old with non-small cell lung cancer.

The chain joins TRBV19 to TRBJ1-3; 8 bases fit TRBD1. Per germline, CDR1 LNHDA and CDR2 SQIVND (reference sequence). CDR3 length: 15 residues. V was clipped by 6 bases and J by 5 bases; unmatched bases: 9. The CDR3, as DNA: TGTGCCAGTAGGGCAGGGGGCGCCGCCCGAAACACCATATATTTT. Translation gives CASRAGGAARNTIYF.

The CDR3 DNA follows: TGTGCCAGTAGTATTGAAATGTACGGCTACACCTTC. This encodes CASSIEMYGYTF. The genes are TRBV19 and TRBJ1-2; D is unclear. Germline loops: CDR1 LNHDA, CDR2 SQIVND (reference sequence). Trimming took 3 bases from V and 8 from J, leaving 10 bases between them. The CDR3 loop spans 12 amino acids.

The V call is TRBV7-6, the J call TRBJ2-3; 9 bases match TRBD2. CDR1 and CDR2 from the germline V gene are SGHVS and FNYEAQ. Germline trimming cut 3 bases from V and 2 bases from J; bases unmatched to any gene: 6. This CDR3 is built from 16 residues. This chain's CDR3 is CASSFGRGGLTDTQYF. For the CDR3, the DNA is TGTGCCAGCAGCTTTGGGCGGGGGGGCCTCACAGATACGCAGTATTTT.

The chain employs TRBV11-2 and TRBJ2-5, with D perhaps being TRBD1 or TRBD2 (5 bases each). CDR1 is SGHAT and CDR2 is FQNNGV in the germline V gene. The ends were cut back, 8 bases at V and 5 bases at J, with 18 bases in the middle. The CDR3 extends over 14 amino acids. The CDR3 protein is CASSKGRSTETQYF. The CDR3 bases are TGTGCCAGCTCTAAGGGACGATCAACCGAGACCCAGTACTTC. The entire variable domain, with the rest obtained from reference TRBV11-2 and TRBJ2-5, is as follows: EAGVAQSPRYKIIEKRQSVAFWCNPISGHATLYWYQQILGQGPKLLIQFQNNGVVDDSQLPKDRFSAERLKGVDSTLKIQPAKLEDSAVYLCASSKGRSTETQYFGPGTRLLVL.

This chain uses TRBV11-2 with TRBJ1-1; 10 bases align to TRBD1. CDR1 SGHAT and CDR2 FQNNGV come from the germline V gene. V was clipped by 5 bases and J by 5 bases; unmatched bases: 8. The CDR3 consists of 15 residues. CDR3 DNA: TGTGCCAGCAGCGCCTGGACAGGGGGGAGTACTGAAGCTTTCTTT. Encoded protein: CASSAWTGGSTEAFF.

The chain is built from TRBV7-3 and TRBJ1-4; a possible D gene is TRBD1 (5 bases). Germline CDR1 and CDR2: SGHTA and FQGTGA. This CDR3 has 19 amino acids. Trimming left V 1 base short and J 5 bases short, with 23 bases between. CDR3 region: CASSLKSGAAWGQNEKLFF. CDR3 bases: TGTGCCAGCAGCTTAAAAAGTGGGGCCGCTTGGGGCCAAAATGAAAAACTGTTTTTT. Filled out from reference TRBV7-3 and TRBJ1-4, the complete variable domain reads GAGVSQTPSNKVTEKGKYVELRCDPISGHTALYWYRQSLGQGPEFLIYFQGTGAADDSGLPNDRFFAVRPEGSVSTLKIQRTERGDSAVYLCASSLKSGAAWGQNEKLFFGSGTQLSVL.

V gene TRBV7-2 combines with J gene TRBJ2-2; D is perhaps TRBD1 (5 bases). CDR3 size: 14 residues. The V and J ends lost 5 bases and 4 bases respectively, with 11 bases between them. Germline CDR1 SGHTA, CDR2 FQGNSA. In DNA, the CDR3 is TGTGCCAGCAGCCCACCTCAGGGCACCGGGGAGCTGTTTTTT. This sequence encodes CASSPPQGTGELFF. Full variable domain (missing parts from reference TRBV7-2 and TRBJ2-2): GAGVSQSPSNKVTEKGKDVELRCDPISGHTALYWYRQSLGQGLEFLIYFQGNSAPDKSGLPSDRFSAERTGGSVSTLTIQRTQQEDSAVYLCASSPPQGTGELFFGEGSRLTVL.

The chain couples TRBV5-1 to TRBJ2-7; tentatively, D is TRBD2 (6 bases). CDR3 length: 14 amino acids. Trimming took off 3 bases at V and 5 bases at J, with 15 bases between the two ends. Germline loops: CDR1 SGHRS, CDR2 YFSETQ. In nucleotides, the CDR3 is TGCGCCAGCAGCTCGGGGGTAGGTAGAAACGAGCAGTACTTC. Encoded protein: CASSSGVGRNEQYF.

This rearrangement joins TRBV30 to TRBJ1-2, with 8 bases that match TRBD1. Trimming removed 6 bases from V and 3 bases from J; junction bases left unmatched: 6. The germline V gene has CDR1 GTSNPN and CDR2 SVGIG (reference sequence). The CDR3 totals 13 residues. The CDR3: CACLGQGDYGYTF. For the CDR3, the DNA is TGTGCCTGCCTCGGACAGGGCGACTATGGCTACACCTTC. Combining the CDR3 with reference TRBV30 and TRBJ1-2 gives the whole variable domain SQTIHQWPATLVQPVGSPLSLECTVEGTSNPNLYWYRQAAGRGLQLLFYSVGIGQISSEVPQNLSASRPQDRQFILSSKKLLLSDSGFYLCACLGQGDYGYTFGSGTRLTVV.

The gene calls are TRBV19 and TRBJ1-2, with a weak D call TRBD1 (5 bases). The CDR3 is made up of 14 amino acids. V was clipped by 5 bases and J by 0 bases, with 10 bases between them. The germline gives CDR1 LNHDA, CDR2 SQIVND (reference sequence). In DNA, the CDR3 is TGTGCCAGTAGTTCTCAGGGCGCTAACTATGGCTACACCTTC. This sequence encodes CASSSQGANYGYTF.

The gene calls are TRBV19 and TRBJ1-5, with D possibly TRBD1 on 5 matching bases. The CDR3 totals 17 residues. CDR1 LNHDA and CDR2 SQIVND come from the germline V gene (reference sequence). The V and J ends lost 4 bases and 0 bases respectively, with 16 bases between them. In DNA form, the CDR3 reads TGTGCCAGTAGTAAACCGACAGACTCCAATAGCAATCAGCCCCAGCATTTT. It specifies CASSKPTDSNSNQPQHF.

This clone was detected only a few times. The chain has TRBV3-1 (or the pseudogene TRBV3-2) and TRBJ1-5, with D unclear. Germline CDR1 LGHDT, CDR2 YNNKEL (reference sequence). Trimming removed 3 bases from V and 4 bases from J, with 7 bases in between. The CDR3 length is 13 residues. The CDR3 coding sequence is TGTGCCAGCAGCCAGGGCACTAATCAGCCCCAGCATTTT. Translating gives CASSQGTNQPQHF.

The J gene is TRBJ2-1, the V gene TRBV5-1; 8 nucleotides line up with TRBD2. V lost 0 bases, J lost 5 bases, and 4 bases stayed unmatched. Germline CDR1 SGHRS, CDR2 YFSETQ. This CDR3 has 15 amino acids. CDR3 sequence (DNA): TGCGCCAGCAGCTTGGGAGCGGGAGAGAACAATGAGCAGTTCTTC. Its protein is CASSLGAGENNEQFF.

The chain recombines TRBV15 with TRBJ1-4; D uncertain. The CDR3 length is 15 residues. Looked up from germline, CDR1 is LNHNV and CDR2 is YYDKDF (reference sequence). V was pared by 0 bases and J by 6 bases, with 11 bases between. In DNA, the CDR3 is TGTGCCACCAGCAGAGAGCGACGGGATTATGAAAAACTGTTTTTT. Its protein is CATSRERRDYEKLFF.

This clone showed up just once. This sequence joins TRBV6-2 or TRBV6-3 and TRBJ1-1, with D unresolved. This CDR3 comprises 12 residues. V shed 6 bases and J shed 4 bases, with 9 bases lying between them. Germline CDR1 reads MNHEY; CDR2 reads SVGEGT. CDR3 sequence (DNA): TGTGCCAGCAGCCGGGTGGGCACTGAAGCTTTCTTT. Its translation is CASSRVGTEAFF.

This chain joins TRBV5-1 and TRBJ1-3, with D tentatively TRBD1 (6 bases). The CDR3 extends over 15 amino acids. Trimming removed 2 bases at V and 7 bases at J, with 16 bases between. CDR1 is SGHRS and CDR2 is YFSETQ in the germline V gene. In DNA form, the CDR3 reads TGCGCCAGCAGCTTAACTTTAGGGGGGGCGAACACCATATATTTT. Protein product: CASSLTLGGANTIYF.

The chain has TRBV4-1 and TRBJ2-1, with TRBD1 matching over 7 bases. The CDR3 consists of 13 residues. V lost 4 bases, J lost 6 bases, and 3 bases stayed unmatched. Germline CDR1 is MGHRA and CDR2 is YSYEKL. The CDR3: CASSPRDSNEQFF. The CDR3 DNA sequence: TGCGCCAGCAGCCCTCGGGACAGCAATGAGCAGTTCTTC.

CDR3 residues: CATSDQTYGYTF. The CDR3 nucleotides are TGTGCCACCAGTGACCAAACCTATGGCTACACCTTC. The V call is TRBV24-1, the J call TRBJ1-2; D is ambiguous. Per the germline V gene, CDR1 is KGHDR and CDR2 is SFDVKD. This CDR3 comprises 12 residues. Trimming left V 4 bases short and J 4 bases short, with 6 bases between.

The J gene is TRBJ2-5, the V gene TRBV7-9; D perhaps matches TRBD2 (6 bases). CDR3 length equals 17 residues. In germline, CDR1 is SEHNR, CDR2 FQNEAQ (reference sequence). V lost 5 bases, J lost 5 bases, and 24 bases lay in between. DNA for the CDR3: TGTGCCAGCAGCCCCCGGGGGTCAATGGTCCCCAGGGAGACCCAGTACTTC. Protein sequence: CASSPRGSMVPRETQYF.

This chain joins TRBV19 and TRBJ1-3; a weak D match, TRBD1 (5 bases). Germline CDR1 and CDR2: LNHDA and SQIVND (reference sequence). V was clipped by 7 bases and J by 3 bases, with 22 bases between them. The CDR3 runs 17 residues. CDR3 coding DNA: TGTGCCAGTACGAGAGAGAGGGGTCGGACGGGTGGAAACACCATATATTTT. The encoded protein is CASTRERGRTGGNTIYF.

Here the CDR3 DNA reads TGCGCCAGCTCCGCTGGGGAGGCAGGAAACACCATATATTTT. It codes for CASSAGEAGNTIYF. J is TRBJ1-3 and V is TRBV10-1; no clear D. V was pared by 8 bases and J by 4 bases, with 15 bases between. CDR1 and CDR2 (germline): WNHNN, SYGVQD (reference sequence). There are 14 residues in the CDR3.

CDR3 DNA sequence: TGTGCCATCAGCCTCGACAGGGCTCTCTCTGGAAACACCATATATTTT. Translating it yields CAISLDRALSGNTIYF. V gene TRBV10-3 combines with J gene TRBJ1-3; 7 bases map to TRBD1. Trimming cost V 6 bases and J 0 bases; bases outside gene matches: 8. Per germline, CDR1 ENHRY and CDR2 SYGVKD. The CDR3 sequence is 16 residues long.